Sequencing of this T cell receptor (beta chain) was carried out in a study of a mutant IDH1 vaccine in newly diagnosed glioma. Study at large: Patients got their first vaccination 4-6 weeks after radiotherapy alone, or with temozolomide cycles. Averaging approximately 40 years of age, treated patients were roughly 60% male and around 40% female.

V lost 4 bases to trimming and J lost 0 bases; unmatched junction nucleotides: 6. Germline-derived CDR1 and CDR2 are KGHSH and LQKENI. This CDR3 contains 16 residues. This table comes from immunoSEQ multiplex PCR, and its TCRdb copy is limited to in-frame clones, with some not included. The sample carries roughly 34,000 clones, more than 80% recorded once. Stated time point: week 47, end of study. Topical imiquimod was applied with each vaccine dose, which held 300 ug of mutant IDH1 20-mer peptide. Each patient was administered eight vaccinations, scheduled in weeks 1, 3, 5, 7, 11, 15, 19 and 23. In the case of this clone: What it binds is not known.

The V and J genes are TRBV18 and TRBJ2-5; 9 bases are shared with TRBD1. Sequenced material: PBMCs, taken from a glioma patient whose treatment included an IDH1 peptide vaccine. The TCR sequence derives from a woman between 40 and 55 years old with glioma. CDR3 residues: CASSLTQGAHQETQYF. CDR3 DNA: TGTGCCAGCTCACTAACACAGGGGGCGCACCAAGAGACCCAGTACTTC.